This T cell receptor beta chain is drawn from a study of Graves' ophthalmopathy and Graves' hyperthyroidism. Across the whole study: Absence of ophthalmopathy within 18 months of follow-up defined stable hyperthyroidism.

Per germline, CDR1 SQVTM and CDR2 ANQGSEA. Ends included, the CDR3 has 8 residues. Patients in the hyperthyroidism group, adults aged 18 to 65, were newly diagnosed, under 2 months' duration. From RNA, the CDR3 regions of TCR beta chains were amplified and sequenced. RT-PCR with HTBI primers came first, then second-round multiplex PCR. TCRdb fed the multiplex PCR reads into MiXCR, producing one record per CDR3 protein. The sample gives approximately 1.2 million distinct CDR3 sequences, about 40% of which show up once; 11% is in the top ten. About this clonotype itself: A read error is likely, as this CDR3 ends without the conserved phenylalanine or tryptophan. The limits of the CDR3 on the DNA are not certain, so only TCRdb's listed CDR3 is given.

The sequence was collected from an adult man with Graves' hyperthyroidism. Sequencing input: peripheral blood or thyroid tissue (not recorded which). V usage is TRBV29-1 and J usage is TRBJ1-3; the table's D call, TRBD1, was not checked against the DNA. Here the CDR3 reads CSVGGEGT.